These 30 T cell receptor beta chains originate from one sample sequenced in a study of control samples from healthy donors and cancer patients. The method was immunoSEQ multiplex PCR; TCRdb's version includes in-frame clones alone and lacks a portion of them. The data contain tens of thousands of clones, roughly nine tenths of them singletons. Sequencing used PBMCs. Receptor source: a man between 60 and 75 years old with colorectal cancer.

The chain employs TRBV10-3 and TRBJ1-2; 7 bases match TRBD1. Per germline, CDR1 ENHRY and CDR2 SYGVKD. V shed 6 bases and J 1 base; nucleotides not matched to a gene: 5. The CDR3 extends over 14 amino acids. DNA for the CDR3: TGTGCCATCAGCAGCCAGGGGGTTAACTATGGCTACACCTTC. Its translation: CAISSQGVNYGYTF.

The chain is built from TRBV25-1 and TRBJ1-1; the D gene is possibly TRBD1 (6 bases). Deletions cut 1 base from V and 3 bases from J, with 9 bases between. This CDR3 spans 14 amino acids. The V gene's germline CDR1 is MGHDK and CDR2 SYGVNS. Here the CDR3 DNA reads TGTGCCAGCAGTGAATGGGCAGGGGACACTGAAGCTTTCTTT. This encodes CASSEWAGDTEAFF.

This rearrangement joins TRBV5-4 to TRBJ2-7; D remains unclear. V gave up 4 bases and J gave up 0 bases, with 8 bases separating them. The CDR3 runs to 13 residues. CDR1 is SGHNT and CDR2 is YYREEE in the germline V gene (reference sequence). CDR3 region: CASSRPLSYEQYF. The CDR3 region has the DNA TGTGCCAGCAGCCGGCCCCTCTCCTACGAGCAGTACTTC.

This clone was recorded only once. In the same sample, other DNA sequences code for this CDR3. The rearrangement uses TRBV28 and TRBJ1-2; TRBD1 matches 10 bases. Germline V gene sequence: CDR1 MDHEN, CDR2 SYDVKM. V lost 11 bases and J lost 5; bases outside the gene matches: 11. The CDR3 is made up of 14 amino acids. The chain's CDR3 is CAAKTGTGVYGYTF. CDR3 bases: TGTGCCGCCAAAACCGGGACAGGGGTATATGGCTACACCTTC.

The chain joins TRBV1 to TRBJ2-1; the table's D call of TRBD1 was not tested on the DNA. TRBV1 is shown as a pseudogene. The CDR3 sequence is 15 residues long. In DNA form, the CDR3 reads TGCACCAGCAGCGCATTAGTTTCACCCCCAGGAGAGCAGTTCTTC. This gives the protein CTSSALVSPPGEQFF.

The chain carries TRBV7-9 and TRBJ1-1, with 7 bases identical to TRBD1. The CDR3 totals 15 residues. V lost 6 bases, J lost 1 base, and 8 bases stayed unmatched. CDR1 and CDR2 from the germline V gene are SEHNR and FQNEAQ (reference sequence). CDR3 loop: CASRAGTDKNTEAFF. The DNA for the CDR3 is TGTGCCAGCAGGGCCGGGACAGATAAGAACACTGAAGCTTTCTTT.

The V and J genes are TRBV28 and TRBJ1-5; D not certain. CDR3 length: 15 residues. Germline lookup yields CDR1 MDHEN and CDR2 SYDVKM. V was trimmed by 6 bases and J by 3 bases, leaving 15 bases between them. CDR3 sequence (DNA): TGTGCCAGCAGGCGGTCCGACCGAAACAATCAGCCCCAGCATTTT. Translation gives CASRRSDRNNQPQHF.

This chain uses TRBV11-3 with TRBJ2-7, with D uncertain. Germline CDR1 is SGHNT and CDR2 is YENEEA. The CDR3 totals 15 residues. Between the trimmed V and J ends, which lost 2 bases and 6 bases, there was a span of 17 bases. The CDR3 DNA sequence: TGTGCCAGCAGCTTAACGGTCGTTAAGGGTAGCGAGCAGTACTTC. Its translation: CASSLTVVKGSEQYF.

The V and J genes are TRBV12-3 or TRBV12-4 and TRBJ1-1; a weak D match, TRBD1 (5 bases). V dropped 2 bases and J dropped 1 base, with 5 bases sitting between them. The CDR3 is 13 residues long. In DNA, the CDR3 is TGTGCCAGCAGTTTAACAGGGAACACTGAAGCTTTCTTT. The encoded protein is CASSLTGNTEAFF.

The chain carries TRBV29-1 and TRBJ2-6; perhaps TRBD2 as D (5 bases). Germline V gene lookup returns CDR1 SQVTM and CDR2 ANQGSEA. V gave up 6 bases and J gave up 4 bases, with 7 bases separating them. The CDR3 length is 12 residues. The CDR3 DNA reads as TGCAGCGTCCGAGGGGGGGCCAACGTCCTGACTTTC. Encoded protein: CSVRGGANVLTF.

The gene calls are TRBV5-6 and TRBJ1-1; D remains ambiguous. The V and J ends lost 2 bases and 6 bases respectively, with 5 bases between them. The CDR3 length is 11 residues. Germline loops: CDR1 SGHDT, CDR2 YYEEEE. The CDR3 spells CASSFRSEAFF. CDR3 bases: TGTGCCAGCAGCTTCCGCTCTGAAGCTTTCTTT.

The gene calls are TRBV19 and TRBJ1-2, with unresolved D. V lost 7 bases to trimming and J lost 0 bases, with 9 bases between them. The germline V gene encodes CDR1 LNHDA and CDR2 SQIVND (reference sequence). This CDR3 has 13 amino acids. CDR3 nucleotide sequence: TGTGCCAGTACTTCATTGACTAACTATGGCTACACCTTC. This gives the protein CASTSLTNYGYTF. The variable domain in full, with the rest retrieved from reference TRBV19 and TRBJ1-2, is DGGITQSPKYLFRKEGQNVTLSCEQNLNHDAMYWYRQDPGQGLRLIYYSQIVNDFQKGDIAEGYSVSREKKESFPLTVTSAQKNPTAFYLCASTSLTNYGYTFGSGTRLTVV.

The rearrangement links TRBV3-1 (or the pseudogene TRBV3-2) to TRBJ1-4; a possible D gene is TRBD1 (6 bases). Deletions cut 4 bases from V and 4 bases from J, with 16 bases between. Germline V CDR1 and CDR2: LGHDT, YNNKEL (reference sequence). The CDR3 contains 16 residues. The CDR3 loop is CASSLRRGTGNEKLFF. The CDR3, as DNA: TGTGCCAGCAGCCTAAGGAGGGGGACCGGTAATGAAAAACTGTTTTTT.

V gene TRBV15 combines with J gene TRBJ2-5, with D unclear. The germline gives CDR1 LNHNV, CDR2 YYDKDF (reference sequence). There are 14 residues in the CDR3. The ends were cut back, 3 bases at V and 5 bases at J, with 13 bases in the middle. This CDR3 reads CATSRTGVGETQYF. The CDR3 DNA reads as TGTGCCACCAGCAGGACTGGCGTGGGGGAGACCCAGTACTTC.

This sequence joins TRBV19 and TRBJ1-2, with TRBD1 identical over 8 bases. Germline V CDR1 and CDR2: LNHDA, SQIVND (reference sequence). This CDR3 has 16 amino acids. V lost 4 bases, J lost 8 bases, and 15 bases stayed unmatched. Written as DNA, the CDR3 is TGTGCCAGTAGTACCCCCCGTAGGCAGGGGGCGGACGGCTACACCTTC. It specifies CASSTPRRQGADGYTF.

This clone has just a few counts. The chain joins TRBV2 to TRBJ1-2; TRBD1 aligns across 7 bases. The V segment lost 6 bases and the J segment 7 bases; nucleotides outside the gene matches: 8. The germline V gene encodes CDR1 SNHLY and CDR2 FYNNEI. The CDR3 extends over 13 amino acids. The chain's CDR3 is CASSSTGVGGYTF. CDR3 coding DNA: TGTGCCAGCAGCTCCACAGGGGTAGGTGGCTACACCTTC.

This clone has a handful of counts. This chain connects TRBV5-4 to TRBJ1-2; D gene ambiguous. Trimming took 0 bases from V and 4 from J, leaving 7 bases between them. This CDR3 spans 13 amino acids. Germline V gives CDR1 SGHNT, CDR2 YYREEE (reference sequence). The CDR3 nucleotides read TGTGCCAGCAGCTTGGATGCCCTCTATGGCTACACCTTC. This gives the protein CASSLDALYGYTF.

The V gene is TRBV27, the J gene TRBJ1-1; TRBD1 aligns across 7 bases. Losses at the gene ends were 2 bases for V and 1 base for J; bases not matched to a gene: 4. There are 15 residues in the CDR3. CDR1 is MNHEY and CDR2 is SMNVEV in the germline V gene (reference sequence). Here the CDR3 reads CASSLLNRGNTEAFF. In DNA form, the CDR3 reads TGTGCCAGCAGTTTACTTAACAGGGGGAACACTGAAGCTTTCTTT.

The V and J genes are TRBV10-2 and TRBJ1-5; tentative D call: TRBD1 (5 bases). The CDR3 sequence is 13 residues long. CDR1 is WSHSY, CDR2 SAAADI, per germline. V was pared by 7 bases and J by 3 bases, with 10 bases between. The CDR3: CASNRQINQPQHF. The CDR3 region has the DNA TGCGCCAGCAACCGACAGATCAATCAGCCCCAGCATTTT.

This clone was observed once. The V gene is TRBV2, the J gene TRBJ1-2, with 9 positions matching TRBD1. The V and J ends lost 9 bases and 2 bases, in that order; junction bases with no gene match: 16. This CDR3 is 17 amino acids long. Germline V lookup: CDR1 SNHLY, CDR2 FYNNEI. Here the CDR3 reads CASRPRQGVIRNYGYTF. The CDR3 bases are TGTGCCAGTAGACCCAGACAGGGGGTGATCAGAAACTATGGCTACACCTTC.

The CDR3 reads CASGLNGYNSPLHF. Written as DNA, the CDR3 is TGTGCTAGTGGTTTGAACGGGTATAATTCACCCCTCCACTTT. This chain joins TRBV12-5 and TRBJ1-6; D gene ambiguous. CDR1 LGHNT and CDR2 FRNRAP come from the germline V gene. With 2 bases removed from V and 4 bases from J, the gap between germline ends came to 6 bases. The CDR3 extends over 14 amino acids.

This clone was seen just once. This chain joins TRBV5-6 and TRBJ1-2, with unresolved D. The CDR3 covers 14 residues. The ends were cut back, 0 bases at V and 2 bases at J, with 8 bases in the middle. Germline assignment: CDR1 SGHDT and CDR2 YYEEEE. In DNA form, the CDR3 reads TGTGCCAGCAGCTTGGGACAAATGAACTATGGCTACACCTTC. Translation: CASSLGQMNYGYTF.

The chain has TRBV7-9 and TRBJ1-1, with D possibly being TRBD1 (6 bases). Deletions cut 5 bases from V and 7 bases from J, with 14 bases between. This CDR3 is built from 13 residues. The germline gives CDR1 SEHNR, CDR2 FQNEAQ (reference sequence). The CDR3 here is CASSGGQLLEAFF. DNA for the CDR3: TGTGCCAGCAGCGGGGGACAACTTCTTGAAGCTTTCTTT.

V usage is TRBV30 and J usage is TRBJ2-3; weak D call: TRBD2 (6 bases). Per the germline V gene, CDR1 is GTSNPN and CDR2 is SVGIG (reference sequence). The CDR3 consists of 14 residues. Trimming stripped 5 bases from V and 0 bases from J, with 12 bases between. The CDR3 sequence: CAWSRGGSTDTQYF. In DNA form, the CDR3 reads TGTGCCTGGTCGCGGGGCGGGAGCACAGATACGCAGTATTTT.

The chain joins TRBV6-5 to TRBJ1-2; D ambiguous. Trimming removed 10 bases at V and 8 bases at J, with 14 bases between. This CDR3 comprises 11 residues. The germline V gene has CDR1 MNHEY and CDR2 SVGAGI. The CDR3 reads CATMKSGGYTF. The CDR3 DNA reads as TGTGCCACCATGAAATCGGGAGGCTACACCTTC.

The chain combines TRBV7-2 with TRBJ2-5, with TRBD2 identical over 11 bases. Trimming cost V 3 bases and J 9 bases; bases outside gene matches: 6. Germline CDR1 is SGHTA and CDR2 is FQGNSA. CDR3 size: 14 residues. CDR3 in DNA: TGTGCCAGCAGCTTTAGCGGGGGGGCCGAGTCCCAGTACTTC. It yields the protein CASSFSGGAESQYF. Combining the CDR3 with reference TRBV7-2 and TRBJ2-5 gives the whole variable domain GAGVSQSPSNKVTEKGKDVELRCDPISGHTALYWYRQSLGQGLEFLIYFQGNSAPDKSGLPSDRFSAERTGGSVSTLTIQRTQQEDSAVYLCASSFSGGAESQYFGPGTRLLVL.

CDR3 nucleotide sequence: TGTGCCAGCAGAAGACTTTTCTACGAGCAGTACTTC. Its protein is CASRRLFYEQYF. The chain uses TRBV21-1 and TRBJ2-7; the table's D call TRBD2 went unverified against the DNA. TRBV21-1 is recorded as a pseudogene. CDR3 length: 12 amino acids.

V is TRBV19 and J is TRBJ1-1; weak D call: TRBD1 (5 bases). V was pared by 5 bases and J by 1 base, with 14 bases between. The CDR3 has 15 amino acids. In germline, CDR1 is LNHDA, CDR2 SQIVND (reference sequence). For the CDR3, the DNA is TGTGCCAGTAGTTTCCGGGGGGAAAGGAACACTGAAGCTTTCTTT. Its translation is CASSFRGERNTEAFF.

The rearrangement links TRBV4-1 to TRBJ1-5; no definite D call. Germline CDR1 and CDR2: MGHRA and YSYEKL. The CDR3 is made up of 15 amino acids. V shed 1 base and J shed 0 bases, with 7 bases lying between them. The CDR3 reads CASSQAFNSNQPQHF. CDR3 DNA sequence: TGCGCCAGCAGCCAAGCCTTCAATAGCAATCAGCCCCAGCATTTT.

This rearrangement joins TRBV12-3 or TRBV12-4 to TRBJ2-2; possibly TRBD2 for D (5 bases). The CDR3 has 13 amino acids. Deletions cut 1 base from V and 9 bases from J, with 9 bases between. The DNA of the CDR3 is TGTGCCAGCAGTTTAGAGCCGGGGTGGGAGCTGTTTTTT. Its translation is CASSLEPGWELFF.